The sequence of this TCR beta chain was determined in a study of blood T cell repertoires in COVID-19. Across the study: Samples representing acute and convalescent COVID-19 were sourced from the United States, Italy and Spain.

Produced via immunoSEQ multiplex PCR; TCRdb's table is partial and in-frame only. This sample has a few hundred thousand clones, with roughly 81% found just once. CDR3 length: 14 amino acids. V lost 1 base, J lost 5 bases, and 1 base stayed unmatched. From germline, CDR1 is SGHRS and CDR2 YFSETQ. The chain uses TRBV5-1 and TRBJ1-4, with 8 bases aligning to TRBD1. The sequence was obtained from a man aged 40-49 years with acute or convalescent COVID-19. Sequences were obtained from peripheral blood. Written as DNA, the CDR3 is TGCGCCAGCAGCTTGTCAGGGGGCAATGAAAAACTGTTTTTT. Protein: CASSLSGGNEKLFF.